Below, 32 T cell receptor beta chains from the same sample are listed, as sequenced in a study of shared clonotypes between healthy human individuals. Positively selected for CCR7, the CD45RO-negative cells used as naive CD8 cells excluded terminally differentiated effector memory CD45RA+ cells. Produced via immunoSEQ multiplex PCR; TCRdb's table is partial and in-frame only. The table has about 2.2 million clones, 93% seen once. The sequencing input was naive CD8+ T cells from PBMCs. The receptors here all came from a young man in good health. Some clones in this sample may be carry-over from other donors' samples.

This rearrangement joins TRBV30 to TRBJ2-7; 8 positions match TRBD1. The CDR3 extends over 15 amino acids. Per the germline V gene, CDR1 is GTSNPN and CDR2 is SVGIG (reference sequence). Trimming took 1 base from V and 4 from J; bases not matched to a gene: 9. This CDR3 is CAWSEWSGGTYEQYF. The CDR3 nucleotides read TGTGCCTGGAGTGAATGGTCAGGGGGCACGTACGAGCAGTACTTC.

The V and J genes are TRBV7-9 and TRBJ1-3; D unresolved. The CDR3 is 16 residues long. Germline V gives CDR1 SEHNR, CDR2 FQNEAQ (reference sequence). The germline V and J ends were trimmed by 1 base and 4 bases, with 14 bases remaining between them. Here the CDR3 reads CASSLGLGSTGNTIYF. CDR3 bases: TGTGCCAGCAGCTTAGGACTAGGGAGCACAGGAAACACCATATATTTT.

This rearrangement joins TRBV5-1 to TRBJ2-7; the match to TRBD1 covers 8 bases. Trimming took 1 base from V and 2 from J; bases not matched to a gene: 5. Looked up from germline, CDR1 is SGHRS and CDR2 is YFSETQ. The CDR3 has 15 amino acids. CDR3 residues: CASSLIGTGPYEQYF. CDR3 in DNA: TGCGCCAGCAGCTTGATCGGGACAGGACCCTACGAGCAGTACTTC.

V gene TRBV29-1 combines with J gene TRBJ1-2, with unresolved D. The ends were cut back, 6 bases at V and 7 bases at J, with 12 bases in the middle. Germline CDR1 is SQVTM and CDR2 is ANQGSEA. There are 11 residues in the CDR3. The CDR3 spells CSVAFWGGYTF. The CDR3 DNA is TGCAGCGTCGCCTTTTGGGGTGGCTACACCTTC. Based on the CDR3 plus reference TRBV29-1 and TRBJ1-2, the full variable domain is SAVISQKPSRDICQRGTSLTIQCQVDSQVTMMFWYRQQPGQSLTLIATANQGSEATYESGFVIDKFPISRPNLTFSTLTVSNMSPEDSSIYLCSVAFWGGYTFGSGTRLTVV.

V gene TRBV2 combines with J gene TRBJ2-7; D possibly uses TRBD1 or TRBD2 (7 bases each). Germline V gene data show CDR1 as SNHLY and CDR2 as FYNNEI. This CDR3 has 22 residues. V dropped 6 bases and J dropped 3 bases, with 39 bases sitting between them. This CDR3 reads CASSATRDSKRMPLRGVYEQYF. The CDR3, as DNA: TGTGCCAGCAGCGCTACCCGGGACAGTAAACGAATGCCACTCCGGGGGGTCTACGAGCAGTACTTC.

The chain combines TRBV7-2 with TRBJ2-1, with 7 bases matching TRBD2. Trimming removed 3 bases from V and 8 bases from J; junction bases left unmatched: 13. The germline V gene has CDR1 SGHTA and CDR2 FQGNSA. The CDR3 contains 16 residues. The CDR3 coding sequence is TGTGCCAGCAGCTTCTTTTGGGGGGAGGGCCTGGATGAGCAGTTCTTC. It specifies CASSFFWGEGLDEQFF.

In regard to this clone: This sample includes further DNA sequences coding for the same CDR3. This chain uses TRBV7-2 with TRBJ2-7; TRBD2 aligns across 10 bases. CDR3 length equals 14 residues. Losses at the gene ends were 4 bases for V and 4 bases for J; bases not matched to a gene: 4. CDR1 and CDR2 (germline): SGHTA, FQGNSA. For the CDR3, the DNA is TGTGCCAGCAGCTCAAGCGGGAGGGGGTACGAGCAGTACTTC. Protein: CASSSSGRGYEQYF.

Details on this clone: Other DNA sequences of this sample code for an identical CDR3. The chain links TRBV9 to TRBJ1-5, with D possibly being TRBD1 (6 bases). CDR1 and CDR2 from the germline V gene are SGDLS and YYNGEE. CDR3 length: 14 residues. Trimming removed 3 bases from V and 1 base from J, with 8 bases in between. The CDR3 DNA reads as TGTGCCAGCAGCGAGGGGGGGAGCAATCAGCCCCAGCATTTT. Protein: CASSEGGSNQPQHF.

V gene TRBV19 combines with J gene TRBJ1-1; possibly TRBD1 for D (6 bases). Germline V gene lookup returns CDR1 LNHDA and CDR2 SQIVND (reference sequence). The CDR3 loop spans 16 amino acids. The CDR3: CATVTYYGQSNTEAFF. The CDR3 DNA reads TGTGCTACAGTCACCTACTACGGACAGTCGAACACTGAAGCTTTCTTT.

V is TRBV29-1 and J is TRBJ1-2; D remains ambiguous. V dropped 4 bases and J dropped 1 base, with 16 bases sitting between them. CDR1 and CDR2 (germline): SQVTM, ANQGSEA. This CDR3 has 15 amino acids. The CDR3 is CSVVGGFGSNYGYTF. The CDR3 DNA follows: TGCAGCGTTGTCGGAGGGTTTGGGAGTAACTATGGCTACACCTTC.

Only one count was recorded for this clone. This chain connects TRBV9 to TRBJ1-1, with D possibly TRBD1 on 6 matching bases. The germline V gene has CDR1 SGDLS and CDR2 YYNGEE. Trimming shortened V by 4 bases and J by 2 bases, and 12 bases separated the two germline ends. The CDR3 has 14 amino acids. CDR3 residues: CASSSGQLNTEAFF. DNA for the CDR3: TGTGCCAGCAGCTCCGGACAGCTAAACACTGAAGCTTTCTTT.

V usage is TRBV19 and J usage is TRBJ1-1, with TRBD1 as a possible D gene (6 bases). The CDR3 sequence is 15 residues long. CDR1 and CDR2 (germline): LNHDA, SQIVND (reference sequence). With 9 bases removed from V and 2 bases from J, the gap between germline ends came to 19 bases. Written as DNA, the CDR3 is TGTGCCAGCTCCGGGACAACAGTGAGAAACACTGAAGCTTTCTTT. It codes for CASSGTTVRNTEAFF. Full variable domain (rest looked up from reference TRBV19 and TRBJ1-1): DGGITQSPKYLFRKEGQNVTLSCEQNLNHDAMYWYRQDPGQGLRLIYYSQIVNDFQKGDIAEGYSVSREKKESFPLTVTSAQKNPTAFYLCASSGTTVRNTEAFFGQGTRLTVV.

V usage is TRBV6-1 and J usage is TRBJ2-3, with D possibly TRBD1 on 7 matching bases. V was cut by 1 base and J by 4 bases, with 15 bases left in between. The CDR3 has 16 residues. The germline V gene encodes CDR1 MNHNS and CDR2 SASEGT. The CDR3, as DNA: TGTGCCAGCAGTGAAGGTCAGGGGGGCCCCCCAGATACGCAGTATTTT. This codes for CASSEGQGGPPDTQYF.

The chain carries TRBV7-6 and TRBJ2-7; D might be TRBD2 (6 bases). With 5 bases removed from V and 3 bases from J, the gap between germline ends came to 14 bases. This CDR3 has 14 residues. Germline CDR1 is SGHVS and CDR2 is FNYEAQ. The CDR3 coding sequence is TGTGCCAGCAGCGGCCGGGGGAGATTCTACGAGCAGTACTTC. Translation gives CASSGRGRFYEQYF.

The J gene is TRBJ2-5, the V gene TRBV2; D is possibly TRBD1 (5 bases). The J call is uncertain, as TRBJ2-7 better fits the DNA end. Germline lookup yields CDR1 SNHLY and CDR2 FYNNEI. The CDR3 has 12 residues. CDR3 bases: TGTGCCTCCCAGGGCGAGAATTACGAGCAGTACTTC. Encoded protein: CASQGENYEQYF.

The V gene is TRBV7-7, the J gene TRBJ2-5, with 14 nucleotides matching TRBD2. Germline loops: CDR1 SSHAT, CDR2 FNYEAQ (reference sequence). Losses at the gene ends were 5 bases for V and 2 bases for J; bases not matched to a gene: 7. There are 17 residues in the CDR3. The CDR3 sequence: CASSPGTSGSLQETQYF. DNA for the CDR3: TGTGCCAGCAGCCCCGGGACTAGCGGGAGTTTGCAAGAGACCCAGTACTTC.

The genes are TRBV5-4 and TRBJ2-2; D uncertain. V lost 0 bases, J lost 5 bases, and 8 bases lay in between. CDR1 is SGHNT and CDR2 is YYREEE in the germline V gene (reference sequence). CDR3 length: 14 amino acids. The CDR3 DNA reads as TGTGCCAGCAGCTTGGGTCAGACTACCGGGGAGCTGTTTTTT. Translation: CASSLGQTTGELFF.

V gene TRBV28 combines with J gene TRBJ2-3; a possible D gene is TRBD2 (5 bases). The CDR3 is made up of 14 amino acids. Germline values: CDR1 MDHEN, CDR2 SYDVKM. With 4 bases removed from V and 15 bases from J, the gap between germline ends came to 23 bases. The CDR3 reads CASSSPIRVGRGYF. For the CDR3, the DNA is TGTGCCAGCAGTTCTCCAATTCGGGTGGGCCGGGGTTATTTT. Supplemented by reference TRBV28 and TRBJ2-3, the full variable domain reads DVKVTQSSRYLVKRTGEKVFLECVQDMDHENMFWYRQDPGLGLRLIYFSYDVKMKEKGDIPEGYSVSREKKERFSLILESASTNQTSMYLCASSSPIRVGRGYFGPGTRLTVL.

V and J are TRBV4-1 and TRBJ2-1; D is undetermined. Between the trimmed V and J ends, which lost 1 base and 4 bases, there was a span of 23 bases. The CDR3 sequence is 19 residues long. Germline V gene data show CDR1 as MGHRA and CDR2 as YSYEKL. The chain's CDR3 is CASSQGVIMGTRSYNEQFF. Written as DNA, the CDR3 is TGCGCCAGCAGCCAAGGGGTCATTATGGGTACGAGATCTTACAATGAGCAGTTCTTC.

The J gene is TRBJ2-7, the V gene TRBV7-8, with 10 bases that match TRBD1. With 4 bases clipped from V and 5 bases from J, the junction kept 8 bases outside the gene matches. The CDR3 runs to 15 residues. Germline-derived CDR1 and CDR2 are SGHVS and FQNEAQ. The CDR3 region is CASSYTDRGVHEQYF. In DNA form, the CDR3 reads TGTGCCAGCAGCTATACGGACAGGGGGGTCCACGAGCAGTACTTC.

This clone was counted between two and nine times. A junction end diverges from the germline sequence, so it may reflect a read error. The rearrangement links TRBV5-1 to TRBJ1-1, with D possibly being TRBD1 (5 bases). The germline V gene encodes CDR1 SGHRS and CDR2 YFSETQ. CDR3 size: 17 residues. Here the CDR3 reads CASNLEPGASMRAEAFF. CDR3 nucleotide sequence: TGCGCCAGCAACTTGGAACCCGGGGCCTCCATGAGGGCTGAAGCTTTCTTT.

This chain links TRBV28 with TRBJ2-5, with a possible D match to TRBD2 (6 bases). The CDR3 length is 13 residues. CDR1 MDHEN and CDR2 SYDVKM come from the germline V gene. V shed 4 bases and J shed 11 bases, with 17 bases lying between them. In nucleotides, the CDR3 is TGTGCCAGCAGTTCGGGGGAGAAGGGTGAGCAGTACTTC. Translating it yields CASSSGEKGEQYF.

In nucleotides, the CDR3 is TGTGCCAGCAGCTCAAATCTGAGGGGAAGCCAAGAGACCCAGTACTTC. This codes for CASSSNLRGSQETQYF. V is TRBV7-9 and J is TRBJ2-5; D may match TRBD1 or TRBD2 (5 bases each). CDR1 is SEHNR and CDR2 is FQNEAQ in the germline V gene (reference sequence). V gave up 4 bases and J gave up 1 base, with 16 bases separating them. CDR3 length: 16 amino acids. Full variable domain (rest looked up from reference TRBV7-9 and TRBJ2-5): DTGVSQNPRHKITKRGQNVTFRCDPISEHNRLYWYRQTLGQGPEFLTYFQNEAQLEKSRLLSDRFSAERPKGSFSTLEIQRTEQGDSAMYLCASSSNLRGSQETQYFGPGTRLLVL.

The chain uses TRBV6-5 and TRBJ1-3; the D is unclear. This CDR3 spans 13 amino acids. V was clipped by 5 bases and J by 0 bases, with 5 bases between them. CDR1 and CDR2 (germline): MNHEY, SVGAGI. The CDR3 region is CASSGNSGNTIYF. CDR3 in DNA: TGTGCCAGCAGTGGAAACTCTGGAAACACCATATATTTT.

J is TRBJ2-7 and V is TRBV7-6; TRBD2 matches 7 bases. This CDR3 spans 16 amino acids. Per the germline V gene, CDR1 is SGHVS and CDR2 is FNYEAQ. The trim removed 4 bases at V and 0 bases at J, leaving 9 bases unmatched. The CDR3 protein is CASSSPMGGSSYEQYF. The CDR3 bases are TGTGCCAGCAGCTCCCCCATGGGCGGGAGCTCCTACGAGCAGTACTTC.

As regards this clone: Distinct nucleotide sequences in the sample also encode this CDR3. The rearrangement links TRBV9 to TRBJ2-7, with unresolved D. V gave up 0 bases and J gave up 0 bases, with 7 bases separating them. CDR3 length equals 14 residues. Germline CDR1 SGDLS, CDR2 YYNGEE. CDR3 bases: TGTGCCAGCAGCGTAGAGGCGGACTCCTACGAGCAGTACTTC. Protein sequence: CASSVEADSYEQYF.

The chain uses TRBV7-8 and TRBJ2-2; 7 bases align to TRBD2. The CDR3 is made up of 14 amino acids. Germline lookup yields CDR1 SGHVS and CDR2 FQNEAQ. After removal of 5 bases from V and 6 bases from J, the junction contained 6 bases not matched to a gene. The CDR3 nucleotides are TGTGCCAGCAGCACCCAGGGAGGGGCCGGGGAGCTGTTTTTT. Translating it yields CASSTQGGAGELFF.

The chain uses TRBV7-6 and TRBJ2-4, with D tentatively TRBD2 (6 bases). Looked up from germline, CDR1 is SGHVS and CDR2 is FNYEAQ. Trimming took off 1 base at V and 8 bases at J, with 15 bases between the two ends. This CDR3 region has 15 residues. CDR3 sequence reads: CASSLEGEGLDIQYF. Written as DNA, the CDR3 is TGTGCCAGCAGCTTAGAAGGTGAGGGACTGGACATTCAGTACTTC.

The table lists this clone with a count of one. The genes are TRBV15 and TRBJ2-5; D is perhaps TRBD2 (5 bases). From germline, CDR1 is LNHNV and CDR2 YYDKDF (reference sequence). CDR3 size: 15 residues. V shed 0 bases and J shed 2 bases, with 10 bases lying between them. CDR3 DNA: TGTGCCACCAGCAGAGATCTTAGCGTTCAAGAGACCCAGTACTTC. Amino acids: CATSRDLSVQETQYF. Complete variable domain (other parts from reference TRBV15 and TRBJ2-5): DAMVIQNPRYQVTQFGKPVTLSCSQTLNHNVMYWYQQKSSQAPKLLFHYYDKDFNNEADTPDNFQSRRPNTSFCFLDIRSPGLGDTAMYLCATSRDLSVQETQYFGPGTRLLVL.

This clone was detected once. The CDR3 nucleotides read TGTGCCAGCAGCTTAGGGCCCACCTCGGGACTAGAGGAGACCCAGTACTTC. Amino acid sequence: CASSLGPTSGLEETQYF. This rearrangement joins TRBV7-3 to TRBJ2-5; 8 bases match TRBD2. The ends lost 2 bases at V and 5 bases at J; junction bases unmatched: 13. The CDR3 loop spans 17 amino acids. The germline CDR1 and CDR2 sequences are SGHTA and FQGTGA.

V is TRBV28 and J is TRBJ2-7, with 9 nucleotides matching TRBD2. Germline trimming cut 2 bases from V and 6 bases from J; bases unmatched to any gene: 5. The CDR3 has 14 amino acids. Germline V gives CDR1 MDHEN, CDR2 SYDVKM. This CDR3 reads CASSLSGGLSEQYF. In nucleotides, the CDR3 is TGTGCCAGCAGTTTAAGCGGGGGGCTGAGCGAGCAGTACTTC.

Notes on this clone: The identical CDR3 is also encoded by other nucleotide sequences in the sample. This CDR3 is CASSLDRAEQYF. The CDR3 DNA sequence: TGTGCCAGCAGCTTAGATCGGGCAGAGCAGTACTTC. This rearrangement joins TRBV11-2 to TRBJ2-7; D remains ambiguous. The CDR3 sequence is 12 residues long. Germline V gene sequence: CDR1 SGHAT, CDR2 FQNNGV. Trimming pared 0 bases from V and 7 bases from J, leaving 7 bases between.